This T cell receptor beta chain is from a study of blood T cell repertoires in COVID-19. Overall study context: Whether acute or convalescent, the COVID-19 samples came from the United States, Italy and Spain. From T cells, B-cell-depleted T cells, or PBMCs came the material, which was cDNA or gDNA.

This CDR3 region has 15 residues. V lost 5 bases and J lost 7; bases outside the gene matches: 5. CDR1 is SGHTA and CDR2 is FQGTGA in the germline V gene. Original data processing: Researchers report that nucleated cell counts were estimated from reference gene primer amplification. The repertoire was sequenced with immunoSEQ multiplex PCR; TCRdb's copy has only in-frame clones and lacks some. V and J calls and clone size come straight from that table; D and trimming were deduced from the DNA. The sample carries 88,000 or so clones, approximately 82% recorded once. The specimen sequenced was peripheral blood. This rearrangement joins TRBV7-3 to TRBJ2-2; 12 positions agree with TRBD2. The sequence derives from a human donor in a cohort sampled during active COVID-19. The CDR3 nucleotides read TGTGCCAGCAGCCGAGGACTAGCGGGAAACGGGGAGCTGTTTTTT. Amino acids: CASSRGLAGNGELFF.